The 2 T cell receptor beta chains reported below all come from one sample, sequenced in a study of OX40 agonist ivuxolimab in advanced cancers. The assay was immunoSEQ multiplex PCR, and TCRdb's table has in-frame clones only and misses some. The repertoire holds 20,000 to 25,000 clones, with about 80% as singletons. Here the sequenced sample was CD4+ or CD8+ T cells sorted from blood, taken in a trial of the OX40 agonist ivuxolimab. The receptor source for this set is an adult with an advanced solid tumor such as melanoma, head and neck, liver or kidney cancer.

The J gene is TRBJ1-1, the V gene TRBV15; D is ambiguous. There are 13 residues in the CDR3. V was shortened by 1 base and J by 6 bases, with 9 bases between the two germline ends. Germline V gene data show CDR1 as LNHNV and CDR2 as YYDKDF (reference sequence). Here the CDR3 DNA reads TGTGCCACCAGCAGAGTAGCGGGGTCTGAAGCTTTCTTT. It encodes CATSRVAGSEAFF.

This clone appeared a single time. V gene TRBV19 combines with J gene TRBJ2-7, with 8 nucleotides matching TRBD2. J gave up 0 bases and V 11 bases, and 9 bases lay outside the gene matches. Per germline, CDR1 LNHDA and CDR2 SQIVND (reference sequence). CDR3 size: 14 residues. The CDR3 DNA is TGTGCCCCCTTCGCGGGAGGCCACTCCTACGAGCAGTACTTC. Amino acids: CAPFAGGHSYEQYF.